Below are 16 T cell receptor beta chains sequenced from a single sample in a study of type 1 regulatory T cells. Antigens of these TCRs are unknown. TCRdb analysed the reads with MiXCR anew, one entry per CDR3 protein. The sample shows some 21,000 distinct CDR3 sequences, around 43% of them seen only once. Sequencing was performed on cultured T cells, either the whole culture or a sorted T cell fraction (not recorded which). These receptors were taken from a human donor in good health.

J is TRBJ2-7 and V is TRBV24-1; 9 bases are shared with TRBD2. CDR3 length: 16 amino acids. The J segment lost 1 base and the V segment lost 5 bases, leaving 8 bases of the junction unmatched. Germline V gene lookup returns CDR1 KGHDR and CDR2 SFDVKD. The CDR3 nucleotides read TGTGCCACCAGTGCCTCCGGGACTAGCTTTTCCTACGAGCAGTACTTC. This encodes CATSASGTSFSYEQYF.

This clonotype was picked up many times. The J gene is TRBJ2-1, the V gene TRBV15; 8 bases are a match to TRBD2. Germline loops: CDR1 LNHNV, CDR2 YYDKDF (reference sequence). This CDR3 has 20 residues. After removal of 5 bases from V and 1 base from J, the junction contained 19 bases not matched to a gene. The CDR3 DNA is TGTGCCACCAGCCGGAGGTGGGGTCGGGGGGGCCTTCGTTCCTACAATGAGCAGTTCTTC. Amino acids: CATSRRWGRGGLRSYNEQFF.

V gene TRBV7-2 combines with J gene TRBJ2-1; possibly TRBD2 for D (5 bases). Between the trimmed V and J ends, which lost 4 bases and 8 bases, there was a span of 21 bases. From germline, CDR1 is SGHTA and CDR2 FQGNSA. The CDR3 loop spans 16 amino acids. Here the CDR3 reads CASSSPPGGPSHEQFF. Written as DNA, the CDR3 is TGTGCCAGCAGCTCCCCCCCCGGCGGGCCATCCCATGAGCAGTTCTTC.

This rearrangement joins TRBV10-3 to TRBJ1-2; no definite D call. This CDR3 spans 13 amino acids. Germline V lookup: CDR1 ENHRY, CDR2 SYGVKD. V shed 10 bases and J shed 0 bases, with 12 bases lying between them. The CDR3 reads CATQDGPNYGYTF. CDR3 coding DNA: TGTGCCACCCAGGACGGACCTAACTATGGCTACACCTTC.

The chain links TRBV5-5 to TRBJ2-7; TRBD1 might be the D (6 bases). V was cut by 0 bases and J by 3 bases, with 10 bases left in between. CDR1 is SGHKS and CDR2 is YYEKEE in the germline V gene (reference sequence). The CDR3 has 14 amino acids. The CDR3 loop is CASSLEIQGYEQYF. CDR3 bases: TGTGCCAGCAGCTTGGAAATACAGGGCTACGAGCAGTACTTC.

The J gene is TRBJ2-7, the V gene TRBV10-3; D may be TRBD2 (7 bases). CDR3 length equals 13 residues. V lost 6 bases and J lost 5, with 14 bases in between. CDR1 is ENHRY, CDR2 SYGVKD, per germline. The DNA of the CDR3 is TGTGCCATCAGGGGGGGGCAGGGAGACGAGCAGTACTTC. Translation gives CAIRGGQGDEQYF.

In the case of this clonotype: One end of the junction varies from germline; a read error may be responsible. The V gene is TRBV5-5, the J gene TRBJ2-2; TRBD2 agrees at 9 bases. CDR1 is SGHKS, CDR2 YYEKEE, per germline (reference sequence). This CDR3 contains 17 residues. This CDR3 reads CASSLSLAGPNTGELFF. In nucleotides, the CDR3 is TGTGCCAGCAGCTTGTCTCTAGCGGGACCTAACACCGGGGAGTTGTTTTTT.

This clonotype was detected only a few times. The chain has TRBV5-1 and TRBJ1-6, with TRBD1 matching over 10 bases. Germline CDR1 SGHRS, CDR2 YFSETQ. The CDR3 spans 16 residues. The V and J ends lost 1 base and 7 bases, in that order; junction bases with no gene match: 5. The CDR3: CASSLSGTGENSPLHF. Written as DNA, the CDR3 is TGCGCCAGCAGCTTGTCGGGGACAGGGGAAAATTCACCCCTCCACTTT.

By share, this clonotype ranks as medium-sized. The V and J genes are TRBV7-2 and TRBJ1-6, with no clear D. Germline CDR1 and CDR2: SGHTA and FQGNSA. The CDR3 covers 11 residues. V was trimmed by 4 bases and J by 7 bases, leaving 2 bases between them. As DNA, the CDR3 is TGTGCCAGCAGCTCCAATTCACCCCTCCACTTT. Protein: CASSSNSPLHF.

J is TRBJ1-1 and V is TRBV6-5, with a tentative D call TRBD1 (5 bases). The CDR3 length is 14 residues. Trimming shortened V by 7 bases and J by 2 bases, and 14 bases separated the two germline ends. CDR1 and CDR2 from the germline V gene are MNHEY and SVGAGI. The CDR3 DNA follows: TGTGCCAGCACCCGGGGGGGACCCAACACTGAAGCTTTCTTT. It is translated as CASTRGGPNTEAFF.

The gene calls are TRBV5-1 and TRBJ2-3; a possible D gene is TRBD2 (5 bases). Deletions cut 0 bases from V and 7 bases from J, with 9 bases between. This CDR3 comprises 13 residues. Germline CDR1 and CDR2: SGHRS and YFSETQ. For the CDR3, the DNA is TGCGCCAGCAGCTTGGACGGACTCTATACGCAGTATTTT. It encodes CASSLDGLYTQYF.

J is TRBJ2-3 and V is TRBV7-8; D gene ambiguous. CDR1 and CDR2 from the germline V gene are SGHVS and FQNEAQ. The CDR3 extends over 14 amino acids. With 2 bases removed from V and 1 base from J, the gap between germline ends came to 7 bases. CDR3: CASSLQPGTDTQYF. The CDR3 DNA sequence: TGTGCCAGCAGCTTACAGCCCGGCACAGATACGCAGTATTTT. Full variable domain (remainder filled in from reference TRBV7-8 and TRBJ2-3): GAGVSQSPRYKVAKRGQDVALRCDPISGHVSLFWYQQALGQGPEFLTYFQNEAQLDKSGLPSDRFFAERPEGSVSTLKIQRTQQEDSAVYLCASSLQPGTDTQYFGPGTRLTVL.

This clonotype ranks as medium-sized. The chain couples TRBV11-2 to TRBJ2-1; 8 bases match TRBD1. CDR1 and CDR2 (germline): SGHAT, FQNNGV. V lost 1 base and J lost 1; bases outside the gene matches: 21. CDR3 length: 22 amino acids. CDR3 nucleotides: TGTGCCAGCAGCTTAGGGAAGAAGAGCCTCACACGACAGGGGATTTCCTACAATGAGCAGTTCTTC. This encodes CASSLGKKSLTRQGISYNEQFF.

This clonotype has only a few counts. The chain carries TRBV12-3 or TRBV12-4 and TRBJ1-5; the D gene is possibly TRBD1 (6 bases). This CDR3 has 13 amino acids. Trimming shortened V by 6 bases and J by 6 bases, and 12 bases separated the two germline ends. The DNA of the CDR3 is TGTGCCAGCAGCCGACAGGCACGTCAGCCCCAGCATTTT. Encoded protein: CASSRQARQPQHF.

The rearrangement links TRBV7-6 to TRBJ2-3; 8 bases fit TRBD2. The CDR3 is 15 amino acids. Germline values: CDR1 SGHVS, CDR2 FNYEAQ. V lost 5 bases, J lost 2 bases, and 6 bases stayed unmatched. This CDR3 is CASSAPGGYTDTQYF. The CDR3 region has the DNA TGTGCCAGCAGCGCCCCGGGGGGGTACACAGATACGCAGTATTTT.

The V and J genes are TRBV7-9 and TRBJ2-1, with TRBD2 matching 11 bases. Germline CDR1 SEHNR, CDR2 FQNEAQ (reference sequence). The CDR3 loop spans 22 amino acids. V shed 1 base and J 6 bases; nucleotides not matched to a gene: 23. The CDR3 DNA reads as TGTGCCAGCAGCTTAGGGTTGATTAGCGGGGCTAGCGGGGGGCGCCGGGGCAATGAGCAGTTCTTC. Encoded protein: CASSLGLISGASGGRRGNEQFF.